Below, 24 T cell receptor beta chains from the same sample are listed, as sequenced in a study of molecular identifiers for immune sequencing clone quantification. MiXCR, applied by TCRdb to the PCR reads, yields one record per CDR3 protein. The table shows roughly 320,000 distinct CDR3 sequences, with 24% occurring only once. Sequencing was performed on naive CD8+ T cells from blood, with Jurkat cell RNA spiked in. Subset meaning: FACS-sorted CD8+CD4-CCR7+CD45RA+ naive T cells. The receptors originated from a human donor in good health. Some libraries in this study had Jurkat cell RNA spiked in.

A few counts support this clonotype. This chain joins TRBV6-2 or TRBV6-3 and TRBJ1-1, with 7 bases identical to TRBD1. Germline V CDR1 and CDR2: MNHEY, SVGEGT. The CDR3 is 15 residues long. V shed 5 bases, J shed 1 base, and the junction held 7 bases outside the gene matches. CDR3 DNA sequence: TGTGCCAGCAGTGAGACAGGGTCAGGGAACACTGAAGCTTTCTTT. Translation gives CASSETGSGNTEAFF.

This clonotype came up a few times. The genes are TRBV24-1 and TRBJ2-3, with 7 nucleotides matching TRBD1. Germline V gene sequence: CDR1 KGHDR, CDR2 SFDVKD. This CDR3 has 12 residues. The V and J ends lost 3 bases and 13 bases, in that order; junction bases with no gene match: 6. The CDR3 protein is CATSDTTGQEYF. The CDR3 bases are TGTGCCACCAGTGATACGACAGGACAGGAGTATTTT.

This clonotype was counted at least ten times. The chain links TRBV18 to TRBJ2-5, with unresolved D. The CDR3 sequence is 15 residues long. Looked up from germline, CDR1 is KGHSH and CDR2 is LQKENI. V was cut by 6 bases and J by 0 bases, with 14 bases left in between. The CDR3 is CASSEPQVYQETQYF. In DNA form, the CDR3 reads TGTGCCAGCTCCGAACCGCAGGTATACCAAGAGACCCAGTACTTC.

With regard to this clonotype: This sequence may be a read error, since a much larger clone differs from it by one base. The rearrangement uses TRBV7-9 and TRBJ1-1; 8 bases line up with TRBD1. From germline, CDR1 is SEHNR and CDR2 FQNEAQ (reference sequence). V lost 7 bases to trimming and J lost 1 base; unmatched junction nucleotides: 11. The CDR3 extends over 16 amino acids. The CDR3 sequence: CASNPRDRSPNTEAFF. The CDR3 DNA is TGTGCCAGCAACCCTAGGGACAGGAGTCCGAACACTGAAGCTTTCTTT.

Worth noting for this clonotype: A much larger clone lies a single base off, so this may be a read error. The chain combines TRBV21-1 with TRBJ2-2; TRBD1, the D gene given by the table, was not confirmed from the DNA. TRBV21-1 is described as a pseudogene. CDR3 size: 14 residues. The CDR3 nucleotides read TGTGCCAGCAGGGACAGAGCGAACACCGGGGAGCTGTCTTTT. Its translation: CASRDRANTGELSF.

This sequence joins TRBV9 and TRBJ2-2, with D perhaps assigned TRBD1 or TRBD2 (5 bases each). Trimming shortened V by 4 bases and J by 4 bases, and 20 bases separated the two germline ends. From germline, CDR1 is SGDLS and CDR2 YYNGEE. The CDR3 totals 17 residues. The CDR3 DNA reads as TGTGCCAGCAGCCAAAGCGGCAGGGAACCGAGCACCGGGGAGCTGTTTTTT. This sequence encodes CASSQSGREPSTGELFF.

This clonotype appeared a few times. The CDR3 protein is CATSFGTAPYNEQFF. DNA of the CDR3: TGTGCCACCAGTTTCGGGACTGCCCCGTACAATGAGCAGTTCTTC. V usage is TRBV24-1 and J usage is TRBJ2-1, with D tentatively TRBD2 (6 bases). Looked up from germline, CDR1 is KGHDR and CDR2 is SFDVKD. This CDR3 region has 15 residues. Trimming shortened V by 6 bases and J by 4 bases, and 15 bases separated the two germline ends.

Only a few counts were recorded for this clonotype. The genes are TRBV4-3 and TRBJ2-3; tentative D call: TRBD2 (6 bases). This CDR3 region has 16 residues. V gave up 3 bases and J gave up 5 bases, with 18 bases separating them. The germline V gene encodes CDR1 LGHNA and CDR2 YSLEER. Written as DNA, the CDR3 is TGCGCCAGCAGCCAGAGTTGGGGTTTGGGGGGAGATACGCAGTATTTT. Its translation: CASSQSWGLGGDTQYF.

This clonotype was seen a handful of times. V gene TRBV12-3 or TRBV12-4 combines with J gene TRBJ2-3; TRBD2 agrees at 9 bases. V trimming: 4 bases; J trimming: 0 bases; junction bases outside the gene matches: 26. This CDR3 contains 23 residues. The CDR3 here is CASSSPGTLEGLAIVQSTDTQYF. The CDR3 DNA reads as TGTGCCAGCAGTTCCCCCGGGACCCTCGAGGGACTAGCAATCGTCCAAAGCACAGATACGCAGTATTTT.

The chain joins TRBV11-2 to TRBJ2-2; D is possibly TRBD1 (6 bases). The CDR3 extends over 15 amino acids. V was shortened by 5 bases and J by 2 bases, with 12 bases between the two germline ends. Germline assignment: CDR1 SGHAT and CDR2 FQNNGV. The CDR3 nucleotides are TGTGCCAGCAGCGAAGGACAGATAAACACCGGGGAGCTGTTTTTT. Translated: CASSEGQINTGELFF.

This clonotype was seen many times. The chain has TRBV28 and TRBJ2-7; 7 positions agree with TRBD1. Trimming cost V 6 bases and J 3 bases; bases outside gene matches: 5. Germline CDR1 MDHEN, CDR2 SYDVKM. The CDR3 contains 13 residues. This CDR3 reads CASRSTGDYEQYF. Written as DNA, the CDR3 is TGTGCCAGCAGATCAACAGGGGACTACGAGCAGTACTTC.

At least ten counts were recorded for this clonotype. In nucleotides, the CDR3 is TGTGCCAGCAGCTCCCCCGGGGCTTACACAGATACGCAGTATTTT. Translated, it gives CASSSPGAYTDTQYF. The chain joins TRBV12-3 or TRBV12-4 to TRBJ2-3, with D perhaps being TRBD1 or TRBD2 (5 bases each). Trimming left V 6 bases short and J 2 bases short, with 15 bases between. The CDR3 contains 15 residues.

Comments on this clonotype: A much larger clone is a single base away; this may be a read error. The CDR3 nucleotides read TGCGCCAGCAGCAAAACAACCGGGCCAGGGCCCTACGAGCAGTACTTC. Translation gives CASSKTTGPGPYEQYF. V and J are TRBV5-1 and TRBJ2-7; tentative D call: TRBD1 (5 bases). Trimming stripped 4 bases from V and 2 bases from J, with 19 bases between. CDR3 length equals 16 residues. Germline V gene data show CDR1 as SGHRS and CDR2 as YFSETQ.

Turning to this clonotype: Because it lacks the conserved phenylalanine or tryptophan at the end, this CDR3 is likely a read error. This chain links TRBV4-3 with TRBJ2-1, with D tentatively TRBD1 or TRBD2 (6 bases each). The CDR3 contains 17 residues. V dropped 0 bases and J dropped 4 bases, with 16 bases sitting between them. Looked up from germline, CDR1 is LGHNA and CDR2 is YSLEER. This CDR3 reads CASSQDPGRGGYNEQFL. As DNA, the CDR3 is TGCGCCAGCAGCCAAGATCCGGGCAGGGGAGGATACAATGAGCAGTTCTTA.

The chain carries TRBV19 and TRBJ2-1; D is possibly TRBD2 (6 bases). Germline V gene lookup returns CDR1 LNHDA and CDR2 SQIVND (reference sequence). The CDR3 is made up of 15 amino acids. Trimming pared 2 bases from V and 4 bases from J, leaving 12 bases between. Here the CDR3 DNA reads TGTGCCAGTAGTATATTGAGGACTACTTACAATGAGCAGTTCTTC. Its protein product is CASSILRTTYNEQFF.

On this clonotype itself: A clone one base away is much larger, so this may be a read error. The CDR3: CASSLMWDTEASF. In nucleotides, the CDR3 is TGTGCCAGCAGTTTAATGTGGGACACTGAAGCTTCCTTT. This chain connects TRBV12-3 or TRBV12-4 to TRBJ1-1, with D maybe TRBD1 (6 bases). The CDR3 has 13 residues.

This clonotype was seen at least ten times. The V call is TRBV6-6, the J call TRBJ1-1, with a tentative D call TRBD1 (6 bases). CDR1 is MNHNY and CDR2 is SVGAGI in the germline V gene (reference sequence). The length of the CDR3 is 14 residues. Trimming pared 5 bases from V and 1 base from J, leaving 11 bases between. CDR3 DNA sequence: TGTGCCAGCAGTACTCCGGGACAGAACACTGAAGCTTTCTTT. Translating it yields CASSTPGQNTEAFF.

This clonotype has at least ten counts. V and J are TRBV28 and TRBJ2-7; D might be TRBD1 (5 bases). Trimming cost V 6 bases and J 1 base, with 10 bases left between them. Germline loops: CDR1 MDHEN, CDR2 SYDVKM. This CDR3 has 13 amino acids. CDR3 in amino acids: CASRPGLSYEQYF. For the CDR3, the DNA is TGTGCCAGCAGACCAGGGTTGTCCTACGAGCAGTACTTC.

This clonotype was found a few times. V and J are TRBV12-5 and TRBJ2-5; 10 bases map to TRBD1. Germline CDR1 LGHNT, CDR2 FRNRAP. Unmatched junction bases numbered 7, after V lost 3 bases and J lost 3 bases. This CDR3 comprises 16 residues. Here the CDR3 reads CASGFPGQGTEETQYF. The CDR3 nucleotides are TGTGCTAGTGGTTTCCCGGGACAGGGGACAGAAGAGACCCAGTACTTC.

This clonotype occurred many times. This chain uses TRBV9 with TRBJ1-1, with D tentatively TRBD1 (5 bases). The CDR3 is made up of 16 amino acids. Germline assignment: CDR1 SGDLS and CDR2 YYNGEE. Trimming took off 4 bases at V and 2 bases at J, with 18 bases between the two ends. This CDR3 reads CASSLHGYRTNTEAFF. DNA for the CDR3: TGTGCCAGCAGCCTGCACGGATACAGGACAAACACTGAAGCTTTCTTT.

Ten or more counts support this clonotype. V and J are TRBV20-1 and TRBJ2-5, with 9 bases lining up with TRBD2. Per the germline V gene, CDR1 is DFQATT and CDR2 is SNEGSKA (reference sequence). Trimming took 1 base from V and 5 from J; bases not matched to a gene: 5. The CDR3 consists of 14 residues. The CDR3 DNA is TGCAGTGCTAGAGGAGCGGGAGGAGGGGAGACCCAGTACTTC. Amino acid sequence: CSARGAGGGETQYF.

This clonotype has only one observation. It may be a read error: a sequence one base away is much more abundant. The chain employs TRBV6-6 and TRBJ1-1; possibly TRBD1 for D (6 bases). The CDR3 is 13 residues long. Trimming removed 5 bases at V and 6 bases at J, with 13 bases between. The germline V gene encodes CDR1 MNHNY and CDR2 SVGAGI (reference sequence). CDR3 DNA sequence: TGTGCCAGCAGTGGAGGGGGTAAACCTGAAGCTTTCTTT. It encodes CASSGGGKPEAFF.

This clonotype was found a few times. CDR3 loop: CASSMGDGYTF. The DNA of the CDR3 is TGTGCCAGTAGTATGGGGGATGGCTACACCTTC. The gene calls are TRBV19 and TRBJ1-2; D may be TRBD1 (5 bases). The germline V gene has CDR1 LNHDA and CDR2 SQIVND (reference sequence). The CDR3 contains 11 residues. V was pared by 3 bases and J by 6 bases, with 5 bases between.

This sequence joins TRBV30 and TRBJ2-5, with D unresolved. The CDR3 consists of 12 residues. Between the trimmed V and J ends, which lost 0 bases and 5 bases, there was a span of 7 bases. Germline assignment: CDR1 GTSNPN and CDR2 SVGIG (reference sequence). CDR3 amino acids: CAWSVLSETQYF. The CDR3 coding sequence is TGTGCCTGGAGTGTCTTGTCCGAGACCCAGTACTTC.